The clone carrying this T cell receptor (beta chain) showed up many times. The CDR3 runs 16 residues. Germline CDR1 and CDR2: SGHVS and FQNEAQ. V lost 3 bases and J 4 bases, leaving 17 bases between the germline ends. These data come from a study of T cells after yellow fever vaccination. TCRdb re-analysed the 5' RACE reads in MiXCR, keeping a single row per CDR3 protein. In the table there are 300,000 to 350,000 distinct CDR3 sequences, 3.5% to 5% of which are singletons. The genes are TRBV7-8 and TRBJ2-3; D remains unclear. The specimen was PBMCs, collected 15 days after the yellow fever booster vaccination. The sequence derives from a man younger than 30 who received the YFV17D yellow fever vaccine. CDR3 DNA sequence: TGTGCCAGCAGCTTCAAAAGCAATTGGAACCCAGATACGCAGTATTTT. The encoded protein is CASSFKSNWNPDTQYF.